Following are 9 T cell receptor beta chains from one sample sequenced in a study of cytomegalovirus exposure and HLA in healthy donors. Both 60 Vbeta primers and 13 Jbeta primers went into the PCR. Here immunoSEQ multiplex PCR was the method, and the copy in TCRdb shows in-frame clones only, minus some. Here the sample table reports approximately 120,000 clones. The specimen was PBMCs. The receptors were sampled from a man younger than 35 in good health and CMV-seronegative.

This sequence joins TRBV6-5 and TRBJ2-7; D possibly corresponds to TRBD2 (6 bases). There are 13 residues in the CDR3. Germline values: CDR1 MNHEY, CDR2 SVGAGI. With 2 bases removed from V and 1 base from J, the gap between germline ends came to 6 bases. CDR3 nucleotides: TGTGCCAGCAGTTACGGGGGGTCCTACGAGCAGTACTTC. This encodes CASSYGGSYEQYF.

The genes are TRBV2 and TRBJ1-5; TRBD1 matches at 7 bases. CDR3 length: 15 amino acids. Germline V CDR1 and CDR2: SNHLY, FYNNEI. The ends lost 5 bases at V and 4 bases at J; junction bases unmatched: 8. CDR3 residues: CASSPGTASNQPQHF. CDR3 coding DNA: TGTGCCAGCAGTCCCGGGACAGCATCAAATCAGCCCCAGCATTTT.

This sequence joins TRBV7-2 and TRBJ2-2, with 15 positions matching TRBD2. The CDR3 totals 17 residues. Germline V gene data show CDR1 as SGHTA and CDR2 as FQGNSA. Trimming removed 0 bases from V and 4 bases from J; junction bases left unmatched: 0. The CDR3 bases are TGTGCCAGCAGCTTAGCGGGACTAGCGGGAGGCACCGGGGAGCTGTTTTTT. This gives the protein CASSLAGLAGGTGELFF.

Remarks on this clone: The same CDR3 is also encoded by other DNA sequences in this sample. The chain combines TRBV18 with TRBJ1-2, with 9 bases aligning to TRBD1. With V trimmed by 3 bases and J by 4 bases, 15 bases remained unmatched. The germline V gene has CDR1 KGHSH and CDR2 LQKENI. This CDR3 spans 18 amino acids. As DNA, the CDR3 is TGTGCCAGCTCACCGTACACAGGGGGCGTGGAGGGCGGCTATGGCTACACCTTC. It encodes CASSPYTGGVEGGYGYTF.

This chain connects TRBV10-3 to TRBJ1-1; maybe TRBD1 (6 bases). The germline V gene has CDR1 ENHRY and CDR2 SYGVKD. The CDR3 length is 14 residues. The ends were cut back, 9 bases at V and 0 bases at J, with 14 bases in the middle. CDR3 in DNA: TGTGCCATACGGGGGGCAGGAATGAACACTGAAGCTTTCTTT. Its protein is CAIRGAGMNTEAFF.

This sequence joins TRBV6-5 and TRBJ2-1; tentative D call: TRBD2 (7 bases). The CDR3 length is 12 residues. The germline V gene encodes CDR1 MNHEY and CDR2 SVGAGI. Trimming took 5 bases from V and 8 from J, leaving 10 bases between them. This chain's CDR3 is CASSKGGDEQFF. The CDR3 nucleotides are TGTGCCAGCAGTAAAGGGGGGGATGAGCAGTTCTTC.

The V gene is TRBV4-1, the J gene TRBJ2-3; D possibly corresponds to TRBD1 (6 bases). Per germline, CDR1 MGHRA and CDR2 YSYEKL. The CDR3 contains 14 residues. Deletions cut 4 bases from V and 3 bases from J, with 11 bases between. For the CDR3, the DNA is TGCGCCAGCAGCCTCTCGGACAGTACAGATACGCAGTATTTT. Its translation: CASSLSDSTDTQYF.

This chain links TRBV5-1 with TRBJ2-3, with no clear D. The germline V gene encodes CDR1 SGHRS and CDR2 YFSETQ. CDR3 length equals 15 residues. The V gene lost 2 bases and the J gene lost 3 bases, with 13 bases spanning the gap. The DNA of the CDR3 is TGCGCCAGCAGCTTTTCTTTGCTCGGGACAGATACGCAGTATTTT. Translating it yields CASSFSLLGTDTQYF.

The CDR3 DNA follows: TGTGCCAGCGGAAAAGACAGGGACCAAGAGACCCAGTACTTC. Translated: CASGKDRDQETQYF. V is TRBV7-9 and J is TRBJ2-5, with TRBD1 matching over 7 bases. V was clipped by 8 bases and J by 0 bases; unmatched bases: 6. CDR3 length equals 14 residues. The germline gives CDR1 SEHNR, CDR2 FQNEAQ (reference sequence).